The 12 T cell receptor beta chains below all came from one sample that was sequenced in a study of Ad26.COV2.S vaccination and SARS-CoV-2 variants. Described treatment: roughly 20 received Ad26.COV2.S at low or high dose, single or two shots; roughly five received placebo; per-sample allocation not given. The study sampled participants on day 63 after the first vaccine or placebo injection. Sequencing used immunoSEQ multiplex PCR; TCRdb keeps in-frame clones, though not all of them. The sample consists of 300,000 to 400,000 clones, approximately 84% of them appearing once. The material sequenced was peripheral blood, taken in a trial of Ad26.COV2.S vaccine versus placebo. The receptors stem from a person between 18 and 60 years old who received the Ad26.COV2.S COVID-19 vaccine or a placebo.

The CDR3 reads CASSPPLTKGEQYF. The CDR3 coding sequence is TGTGCCAGCTCACCACCGCTCACCAAAGGGGAGCAGTACTTC. V is TRBV18 and J is TRBJ2-7; D is undetermined. Germline values: CDR1 KGHSH, CDR2 LQKENI. Trimming pared 0 bases from V and 7 bases from J, leaving 13 bases between. The CDR3 totals 14 residues.

CDR3 amino acids: CASSYGTGRTGELFF. In DNA form, the CDR3 reads TGTGCCAGCAGTTATGGGACAGGGAGGACCGGGGAGCTGTTTTTT. The chain employs TRBV6-5 and TRBJ2-2, with 9 bases that match TRBD1. There are 15 residues in the CDR3. Trimming at V came to 3 bases and at J to 5 bases, leaving 4 bases not matched to a gene. CDR1 is MNHEY, CDR2 SVGAGI, per germline.

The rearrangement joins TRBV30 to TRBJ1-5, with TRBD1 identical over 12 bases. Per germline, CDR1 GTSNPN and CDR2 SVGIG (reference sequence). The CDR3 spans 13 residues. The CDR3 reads CTGTGGGYQPQHF. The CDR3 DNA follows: TGTACCGGGACAGGGGGCGGTTATCAGCCCCAGCATTTT.

CDR3 loop: CASSPGPSGVTYEQYF. The CDR3 DNA is TGTGCCAGCTCACCTGGCCCTAGCGGGGTCACCTACGAGCAGTACTTC. The chain recombines TRBV18 with TRBJ2-7, with 9 bases matching TRBD2. Per germline, CDR1 KGHSH and CDR2 LQKENI. The ends lost 3 bases at V and 2 bases at J; junction bases unmatched: 8. This CDR3 is built from 16 residues.

For the CDR3, the DNA is TGTGCCAGCAGCTCTGGTAGGACTAGCGGGAGTAATGAGCAGTTCTTC. It translates to CASSSGRTSGSNEQFF. The V call is TRBV9, the J call TRBJ2-1; TRBD2 aligns across 13 bases. This CDR3 has 16 residues. Germline V gene sequence: CDR1 SGDLS, CDR2 YYNGEE. V shed 4 bases and J 7 bases; nucleotides not matched to a gene: 8.

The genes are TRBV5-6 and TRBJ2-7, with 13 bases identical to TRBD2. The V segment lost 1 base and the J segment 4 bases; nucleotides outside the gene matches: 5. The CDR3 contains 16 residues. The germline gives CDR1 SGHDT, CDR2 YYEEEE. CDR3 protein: CASSLTSGREWYEQYF. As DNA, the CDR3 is TGTGCCAGCAGCTTGACTAGCGGGAGGGAATGGTACGAGCAGTACTTC.

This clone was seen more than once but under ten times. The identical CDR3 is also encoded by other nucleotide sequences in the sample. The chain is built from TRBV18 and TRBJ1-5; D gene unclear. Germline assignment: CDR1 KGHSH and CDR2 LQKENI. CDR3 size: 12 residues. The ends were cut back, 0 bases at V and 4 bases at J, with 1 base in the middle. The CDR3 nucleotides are TGTGCCAGCTCACCACCAAATCAGCCCCAGCATTTT. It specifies CASSPPNQPQHF.

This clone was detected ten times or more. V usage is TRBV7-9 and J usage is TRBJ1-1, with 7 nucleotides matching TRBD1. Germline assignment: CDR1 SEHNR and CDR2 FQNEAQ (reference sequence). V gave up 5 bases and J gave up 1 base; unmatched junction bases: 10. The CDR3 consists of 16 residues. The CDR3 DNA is TGTGCCAGCAGCCCGACAGGGTACCCCGCGAACACTGAAGCTTTCTTT. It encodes CASSPTGYPANTEAFF.

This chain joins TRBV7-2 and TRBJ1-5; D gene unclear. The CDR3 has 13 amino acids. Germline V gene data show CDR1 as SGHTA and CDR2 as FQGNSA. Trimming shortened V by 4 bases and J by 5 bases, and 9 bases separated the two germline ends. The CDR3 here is CASSWSGDQPQHF. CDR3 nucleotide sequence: TGTGCCAGCAGCTGGTCGGGTGATCAGCCCCAGCATTTT.

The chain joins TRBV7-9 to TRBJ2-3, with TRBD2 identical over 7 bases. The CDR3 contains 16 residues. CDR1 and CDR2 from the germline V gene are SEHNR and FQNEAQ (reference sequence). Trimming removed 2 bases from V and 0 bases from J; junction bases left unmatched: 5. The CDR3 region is CASSLRASGSTDTQYF. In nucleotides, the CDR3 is TGTGCCAGCAGCTTAAGGGCTAGCGGTAGCACAGATACGCAGTATTTT.

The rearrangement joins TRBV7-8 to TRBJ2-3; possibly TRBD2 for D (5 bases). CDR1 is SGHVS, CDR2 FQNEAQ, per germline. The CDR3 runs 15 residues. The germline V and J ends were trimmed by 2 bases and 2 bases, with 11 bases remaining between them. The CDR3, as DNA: TGTGCCAGCAGCTTAATGCGAGGGTCCACAGATACGCAGTATTTT. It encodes CASSLMRGSTDTQYF.

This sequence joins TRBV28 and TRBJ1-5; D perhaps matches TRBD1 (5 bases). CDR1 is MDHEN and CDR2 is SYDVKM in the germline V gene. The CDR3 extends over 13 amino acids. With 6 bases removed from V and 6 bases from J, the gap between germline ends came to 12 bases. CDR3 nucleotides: TGTGCCAGCAGACCCAGGGAAGGTCAGCCCCAGCATTTT. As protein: CASRPREGQPQHF.